The 25 T cell receptor beta chains below were found in one sample sequenced in a study of vaccination and CD4 T cells after COVID-19. CD4+ T cells that had been cultured provided DNA sequenced with the Oncomine TCR Beta short-read assay. TCRdb redid the calling of the PCR reads with MiXCR, one entry per CDR3 protein. The sample lists about 15,000 distinct CDR3 sequences, 34% occurring once. The treatment is: roughly 10-day PBMC culture with coronavirus spike peptide pools or control peptides (ViraFEST assay). No cognate antigen is known for these TCRs. The sequenced material came from cultured CD4+ T cells from blood. The receptors come from a human donor with COVID-19.

This chain uses TRBV5-4 with TRBJ1-2; 7 nucleotides match TRBD1. V lost 3 bases and J lost 4; bases outside the gene matches: 12. The CDR3 is made up of 16 amino acids. Germline V lookup: CDR1 SGHNT, CDR2 YYREEE (reference sequence). This CDR3 reads CASSSPSTGFGYGYTF. As DNA, the CDR3 is TGTGCCAGCAGCTCCCCCTCGACAGGGTTTGGCTATGGCTACACCTTC.

In this sample, this clonotype turned up a few times. The chain combines TRBV6-4 with TRBJ1-2; D is possibly TRBD1 (5 bases). Trimming took 4 bases from V and 4 from J, leaving 13 bases between them. This CDR3 contains 14 residues. Germline V gives CDR1 MRHNA, CDR2 SNTAGT. In DNA, the CDR3 is TGTGCCAGCAGTGCGACAGATTCCTTCTATGGCTACACCTTC. Protein product: CASSATDSFYGYTF.

This clonotype was seen a handful of times. This chain connects TRBV11-3 to TRBJ2-7, with D hard to call. Germline assignment: CDR1 SGHNT and CDR2 YENEEA. V was trimmed by 1 base and J by 5 bases, leaving 3 bases between them. CDR3 length: 11 residues. CDR3 sequence: CASSLADEQYF. In DNA, the CDR3 is TGTGCCAGCAGCTTAGCGGACGAGCAGTACTTC.

The chain is built from TRBV28 and TRBJ1-5; 8 nucleotides match TRBD1. CDR3 size: 16 residues. Germline lookup yields CDR1 MDHEN and CDR2 SYDVKM. The J segment lost 2 bases and the V segment lost 7 bases, leaving 10 bases of the junction unmatched. CDR3 sequence reads: CASTGQGVSGNQPQHF. The CDR3 DNA sequence: TGTGCCAGCACCGGACAGGGAGTTTCTGGCAATCAGCCCCAGCATTTT. Full variable domain (missing parts from reference TRBV28 and TRBJ1-5): DVKVTQSSRYLVKRTGEKVFLECVQDMDHENMFWYRQDPGLGLRLIYFSYDVKMKEKGDIPEGYSVSREKKERFSLILESASTNQTSMYLCASTGQGVSGNQPQHFGDGTRLSIL.

J is TRBJ1-2 and V is TRBV5-4; D possibly corresponds to TRBD1 (5 bases). The CDR3 is made up of 15 amino acids. V gave up 0 bases and J gave up 6 bases, with 15 bases separating them. Germline loops: CDR1 SGHNT, CDR2 YYREEE (reference sequence). The CDR3 DNA reads as TGTGCCAGCAGCTTGGTCTTCGGGGGTCAGGATGGCTACACCTTC. Amino acids: CASSLVFGGQDGYTF.

This clonotype was observed a handful of times. V and J are TRBV20-1 and TRBJ1-5; D perhaps matches TRBD1 (5 bases). Trimming cost V 3 bases and J 5 bases, with 23 bases left between them. The CDR3 is made up of 17 amino acids. Per germline, CDR1 DFQATT and CDR2 SNEGSKA (reference sequence). CDR3 bases: TGCAGTGCTAGTGCGACAGTTACTTCGGTTAGGGATCAGCCCCAGCATTTT. Translating it yields CSASATVTSVRDQPQHF.

This clonotype has a handful of counts. The chain uses TRBV9 and TRBJ2-5; 10 positions agree with TRBD2. After removal of 0 bases from V and 4 bases from J, the junction contained 9 bases not matched to a gene. This CDR3 comprises 17 residues. CDR1 SGDLS and CDR2 YYNGEE come from the germline V gene. In nucleotides, the CDR3 is TGTGCCAGCAGCGTAGGCGAGCGGGGGGGCAAAGTAGAGACCCAGTACTTC. Its protein product is CASSVGERGGKVETQYF.

The chain uses TRBV20-1 and TRBJ2-5, with a tentative D call TRBD2 (5 bases). V gave up 3 bases and J gave up 1 base, with 18 bases separating them. CDR3 length equals 16 residues. Germline V gene lookup returns CDR1 DFQATT and CDR2 SNEGSKA (reference sequence). DNA for the CDR3: TGCAGTGCTAGGTCAGTTAGCAGCGGAACCCAAGAGACCCAGTACTTC. Translated: CSARSVSSGTQETQYF.

This clonotype came up a few times. The chain employs TRBV10-3 and TRBJ2-7; D is perhaps TRBD1 or TRBD2 (5 bases each). V was trimmed by 2 bases and J by 0 bases, leaving 8 bases between them. The CDR3 runs 14 residues. Germline CDR1 ENHRY, CDR2 SYGVKD. The CDR3 here is CAISEKGSSYEQYF. The CDR3, as DNA: TGTGCCATCAGTGAGAAGGGGAGCTCCTACGAGCAGTACTTC.

The DNA of the CDR3 is TGTGCCAGCAGCGAACCCGCGAACACCGGGGAGCTGTTTTTT. Encoded protein: CASSEPANTGELFF. The V and J genes are TRBV14 and TRBJ2-2; no clear D. Trimming pared 5 bases from V and 0 bases from J, leaving 7 bases between. The V gene's germline CDR1 is SGHDN and CDR2 FVKESK. The CDR3 is 14 residues long.

J is TRBJ2-5 and V is TRBV2; D uncertain. The V gene's germline CDR1 is SNHLY and CDR2 FYNNEI. V was pared by 1 base and J by 3 bases, with 15 bases between. This CDR3 is built from 16 residues. CDR3 sequence reads: CASSEGAIFREETQYF. CDR3 nucleotide sequence: TGTGCCAGCAGTGAAGGAGCCATCTTTAGGGAAGAGACCCAGTACTTC.

CDR3 in amino acids: CASSPTTGGEQYF. In DNA, the CDR3 is TGTGCCAGCAGCCCCACCACGGGCGGCGAGCAGTACTTC. This chain uses TRBV11-3 with TRBJ2-7; D not resolved. The CDR3 extends over 13 amino acids. Trimming left V 5 bases short and J 6 bases short, with 14 bases between. The germline gives CDR1 SGHNT, CDR2 YENEEA.

This clonotype was observed a few times. The genes are TRBV11-2 and TRBJ1-6, with 8 bases aligning to TRBD1. The CDR3 has 15 amino acids. J gave up 9 bases and V 5 bases, and 9 bases lay outside the gene matches. Germline values: CDR1 SGHAT, CDR2 FQNNGV. CDR3 nucleotides: TGTGCCAGCAGCCCCTCGAACAGGGGGAGTTCACCCCTCCACTTT. Protein product: CASSPSNRGSSPLHF.

This clonotype was observed a handful of times. The J gene is TRBJ1-5, the V gene TRBV20-1, with 7 bases lining up with TRBD1. In germline, CDR1 is DFQATT, CDR2 SNEGSKA (reference sequence). The CDR3 spans 14 residues. The V gene end was trimmed by 4 bases and the J gene end by 2 bases; junction bases not matched to a gene: 5. The CDR3 loop is CSAKRDRGNQPQHF. The CDR3 DNA is TGCAGTGCTAAGAGAGACAGGGGCAATCAGCCCCAGCATTTT.

The rearrangement links TRBV2 to TRBJ2-7, with D maybe TRBD2 (6 bases). Germline V CDR1 and CDR2: SNHLY, FYNNEI. The CDR3 loop spans 13 amino acids. The V gene lost 2 bases and the J gene lost 12 bases, with 17 bases spanning the gap. The CDR3 sequence: CASSELWRDLTYF. The CDR3 nucleotides read TGTGCCAGCAGTGAACTTTGGCGGGACTTGACGTACTTC.

This chain connects TRBV19 to TRBJ1-3, with D unclear. Germline V lookup: CDR1 LNHDA, CDR2 SQIVND (reference sequence). Trimming pared 5 bases from V and 0 bases from J, leaving 8 bases between. The CDR3 has 14 residues. The CDR3 loop is CASSRRDSGNTIYF. CDR3 bases: TGTGCCAGTAGTCGTCGGGACTCTGGAAACACCATATATTTT.

This chain joins TRBV6-1 and TRBJ2-7; 7 bases are a match to TRBD1. This CDR3 is 15 amino acids long. Germline CDR1 is MNHNS and CDR2 is SASEGT. The V segment lost 6 bases and the J segment 6 bases; nucleotides outside the gene matches: 14. CDR3 DNA: TGTGCCAGCAGCCCGAACCGACAGGGCACAGGCGAGCAGTACTTC. Translated, it gives CASSPNRQGTGEQYF.

CDR3: CASSLIGVDSGANVLTF. CDR3 nucleotide sequence: TGTGCCAGCAGCCTAATTGGAGTCGACTCTGGGGCCAACGTCCTGACTTTC. This chain connects TRBV5-6 to TRBJ2-6; no firm D call. The V and J ends lost 4 bases and 0 bases respectively, with 14 bases between them. The CDR3 totals 17 residues. The germline CDR1 and CDR2 sequences are SGHDT and YYEEEE.

This clonotype was counted only a few times. The chain employs TRBV7-9 and TRBJ1-5, with TRBD1 matching over 9 bases. Germline V gene sequence: CDR1 SEHNR, CDR2 FQNEAQ (reference sequence). CDR3 length: 16 residues. The V segment lost 5 bases and the J segment 3 bases; nucleotides outside the gene matches: 8. The CDR3 here is CASSPGGTGNNQPQHF. CDR3 DNA: TGTGCCAGCAGCCCCGGCGGGACAGGGAACAATCAGCCCCAGCATTTT.

The table lists this clonotype with a count of one. The chain recombines TRBV5-6 with TRBJ2-3; 9 nucleotides line up with TRBD1. This CDR3 is built from 15 residues. V lost 0 bases, J lost 4 bases, and 3 bases stayed unmatched. CDR1 and CDR2 (germline): SGHDT, YYEEEE. As DNA, the CDR3 is TGTGCCAGCAGCTTGGACAGGGGGCGAGCAGATACGCAGTATTTT. Translating gives CASSLDRGRADTQYF.

The V gene is TRBV19, the J gene TRBJ2-5, with D tentatively TRBD2 (6 bases). CDR1 and CDR2 from the germline V gene are LNHDA and SQIVND (reference sequence). The CDR3 is 15 amino acids. With 0 bases removed from V and 4 bases from J, the gap between germline ends came to 12 bases. The CDR3 sequence: CASSIEAGRGETQYF. Here the CDR3 DNA reads TGTGCCAGTAGTATAGAGGCAGGGCGGGGAGAGACCCAGTACTTC.

Comments on this clonotype: At one end the junction does not follow the germline gene, possibly because of a read error. The chain employs TRBV7-9 and TRBJ2-5, with D tentatively TRBD1 (5 bases). The CDR3 runs 13 residues. Per germline, CDR1 SEHNR and CDR2 FQNEAQ (reference sequence). The CDR3 DNA reads TGTGCCAGCAGCTTATCAGGGTCAGAGACCCAGTGCTTC. It codes for CASSLSGSETQCF.

The chain couples TRBV10-3 to TRBJ1-6; perhaps TRBD1 as D (5 bases). In germline, CDR1 is ENHRY, CDR2 SYGVKD. With 2 bases removed from V and 5 bases from J, the gap between germline ends came to 7 bases. The CDR3 is 14 amino acids. The CDR3, as DNA: TGTGCCATCAGTGAGGACAGTAATAATTCACCCCTCCACTTT. Residues: CAISEDSNNSPLHF.

This sequence joins TRBV12-3 or TRBV12-4 and TRBJ2-5, with 14 positions matching TRBD2. The CDR3 consists of 17 residues. The V segment lost 6 bases and the J segment 0 bases; nucleotides outside the gene matches: 6. This CDR3 reads CASSGTSGGRYQETQYF. CDR3 coding DNA: TGTGCCAGCAGCGGGACTAGCGGGGGCCGCTACCAAGAGACCCAGTACTTC.

The chain links TRBV7-9 to TRBJ2-7; TRBD1 might be the D (5 bases). V lost 7 bases to trimming and J lost 2 bases, with 15 bases between them. CDR1 is SEHNR and CDR2 is FQNEAQ in the germline V gene (reference sequence). This CDR3 is 14 amino acids long. The DNA for the CDR3 is TGTGCCAGCATCCTTAGGGCAGGGCCCTACGAGCAGTACTTC. Translating it yields CASILRAGPYEQYF.